These T cell receptor beta chains were read from a single sample in a study of T-cell memory formation after mild COVID-19. TCRdb re-analysed the 5' RACE reads in MiXCR, keeping a single row per CDR3 protein. This sample has 50,000 or so distinct CDR3 sequences, with 25% to 30% found just once. The sequenced sample consisted of PBMCs or a T cell subset sorted from them (not recorded which). The source is a young man who had mild COVID-19 (a few samples of this study predate the infection). Cell type and time point are not known. The CDR3 runs from the conserved cysteine through the conserved F or W.

V: TRBV7-3
J: TRBJ2-7
CDR3: CASSRGEAGNYHEQYF

V: TRBV29-1
J: TRBJ2-1
CDR3: CSPGTSGEQFF

V: TRBV23-1
J: TRBJ1-6
CDR3: CASSHPSGGRSPLHF

V: TRBV6-6
J: TRBJ2-5
CDR3: CASSYSVRGEETQYF

V: TRBV29-1
J: TRBJ2-2
CDR3: CSVEDPLSTRHGNTGELFF

V: TRBV7-9
J: TRBJ2-3
CDR3: CASSLDTQYF

V: TRBV11-2
J: TRBJ2-5
CDR3: CASTSIGTFLQETQYF

V: TRBV3-1
J: TRBJ2-2
CDR3: CASSPPGGNTGELFF

V: TRBV7-9
J: TRBJ2-5
CDR3: CASSPRANPGTQYF

V: TRBV4-3
J: TRBJ2-1
CDR3: CASSRSPNSYNEQFF

V: TRBV5-5
J: TRBJ2-1
CDR3: CASSLVSREQFF

V: TRBV12-3/TRBV12-4
J: TRBJ1-5
CDR3: CASSFGTGRFQPQHF

V: TRBV29-1
J: TRBJ2-7
CDR3: CSVEGGQGSYEQYF

V: TRBV6-5
J: TRBJ2-2
CDR3: CASSLQTGITGELFF

V: TRBV27
J: TRBJ2-3
CDR3: CASGVVTGTTDTQYF

V: TRBV4-3
J: TRBJ2-7
CDR3: CASSQEIAMGGREQYF

V: TRBV4-1
J: TRBJ1-1
CDR3: CASSQTGLRAFF

V: TRBV9
J: TRBJ2-3
CDR3: CASTRGESTDTQYF

V: TRBV20-1
J: TRBJ1-4
CDR3: CRGKFETGPVEKLFF

V: TRBV11-2
J: TRBJ2-1
CDR3: CASSSETGTRHNEQFF

V: TRBV6-5
J: TRBJ1-1
CDR3: CASSRGQGARAFF

V: TRBV6-2/TRBV6-3
J: TRBJ2-7
CDR3: CASSYGYATYEQYF

V: TRBV20-1
J: TRBJ2-1
CDR3: CSASAITGEWNEQFF

V: TRBV9
J: TRBJ2-1
CDR3: CASSVEFRLAGAYNEQFF

V: TRBV10-3
J: TRBJ2-1
CDR3: CAISDEGGPYNEQFF

V: TRBV20-1
J: TRBJ2-3
CDR3: CSASGGGYPRTDTQYF

V: TRBV2
J: TRBJ2-3
CDR3: CASKYPTDTQYF

V: TRBV9
J: TRBJ2-3
CDR3: CASSVSGSSGTQYF